The sequence of this T cell receptor beta chain was determined in a study of T cell repertoires in cytomegalovirus infection. The wider study: The authors relied on CMV epitopes, both recently identified HLA-C-restricted and well-studied HLA-B-restricted. Public TCR beta signatures indicated both CMV infection and matching HLA type. Findings and caveats of the study: Accumulated public TCR beta family frequency recognized individuals carrying CMV together with the relevant HLA. Predominance within the ex vivo response was attributable to HLA-C-restricted CMV-specific TCR beta clonotypes.

From germline, CDR1 is SGHTA and CDR2 FQGNSA. The CDR3 loop spans 14 amino acids. Trimming took 5 bases from V and 6 from J; bases not matched to a gene: 9. This clonotype was counted only a few times. No antigen is known for it. A single record per CDR3 protein comes from TCRdb applying MiXCR to the reads. The table lists fewer than 1,000,000 distinct CDR3 sequences, approximately 31% of them singletons. This chain joins TRBV7-2 and TRBJ1-2, with TRBD1 matching over 7 bases. The sequence came from a human donor in good health (CMV status not recorded). Some clones in this sample may be carry-over from other donors' samples. The sample consisted of cultured CD8+ T cells from PBMCs, taken from culture after CMV antigen stimulation. CDR3 protein: CASSQRQGVNGYTF. CDR3 sequence (DNA): TGTGCCAGCAGCCAACGACAGGGAGTTAATGGCTACACCTTC.